These 8 T cell receptor beta chains originate from one sample sequenced in a study of OX40 agonist ivuxolimab in advanced cancers. Produced via immunoSEQ multiplex PCR; TCRdb's table is partial and in-frame only. Among over 55,000 clones listed, around 90% were seen once. Sequencing used CD4+ or CD8+ T cells sorted from blood, obtained in a trial of the OX40 agonist ivuxolimab. The source of these receptors is an adult with an advanced solid tumor such as melanoma, head and neck, liver or kidney cancer.

The chain joins TRBV11-3 to TRBJ2-3; D unclear. The CDR3 length is 14 residues. V dropped 5 bases and J dropped 3 bases, with 12 bases sitting between them. Germline V CDR1 and CDR2: SGHNT, YENEEA. CDR3 in DNA: TGTGCCAGCAGCCGCCCCACCAGGACAGATACGCAGTATTTT. Its protein is CASSRPTRTDTQYF.

This chain uses TRBV18 with TRBJ2-3; 10 bases agree with TRBD2. The CDR3 extends over 14 amino acids. The trim removed 8 bases at V and 2 bases at J, leaving 4 bases unmatched. Looked up from germline, CDR1 is KGHSH and CDR2 is LQKENI. Here the CDR3 DNA reads TGTGCCAGCCGTAGCGGGAGGAACACAGATACGCAGTATTTT. Protein: CASRSGRNTDTQYF.

The V call is TRBV11-2, the J call TRBJ2-7; no clear D. V was pared by 10 bases and J by 3 bases, with 34 bases between. The CDR3 covers 19 residues. Germline V CDR1 and CDR2: SGHAT, FQNNGV. CDR3 amino acids: CATTNTLPNYLDLNYEQYF. The CDR3 coding sequence is TGTGCCACTACGAATACCCTCCCAAATTACCTGGACCTTAACTACGAGCAGTACTTC.

This chain uses TRBV11-3 with TRBJ1-1, with D unresolved. Trimming stripped 3 bases from V and 0 bases from J, with 5 bases between. Germline loops: CDR1 SGHNT, CDR2 YENEEA. There are 13 residues in the CDR3. CDR3 residues: CASSFQLNTEAFF. The CDR3, as DNA: TGTGCCAGCAGCTTCCAGTTGAACACTGAAGCTTTCTTT.

This clone was seen just once. The chain recombines TRBV5-6 with TRBJ2-7, with D possibly TRBD2 on 7 matching bases. This CDR3 spans 17 amino acids. V lost 3 bases, J lost 4 bases, and 23 bases lay in between. CDR1 is SGHDT, CDR2 YYEEEE, per germline. The CDR3 DNA reads as TGTGCCAGCAGCTCGAGGGGAGGGGGATCCGGGAGATACGAGCAGTACTTC. Translating it yields CASSSRGGGSGRYEQYF. Full variable domain (missing parts from reference TRBV5-6 and TRBJ2-7): DAGVTQSPTHLIKTRGQQVTLRCSPKSGHDTVSWYQQALGQGPQFIFQYYEEEERQRGNFPDRFSGHQFPNYSSELNVNALLLGDSALYLCASSSRGGGSGRYEQYFGPGTRLTVT.

The V gene is TRBV28, the J gene TRBJ1-5; perhaps TRBD1 as D (5 bases). V was pared by 5 bases and J by 6 bases, with 11 bases between. The germline gives CDR1 MDHEN, CDR2 SYDVKM. This CDR3 has 13 amino acids. The chain's CDR3 is CASSRGVVQPQHF. In DNA, the CDR3 is TGTGCCAGCAGTCGGGGGGTGGTTCAGCCCCAGCATTTT.

The chain couples TRBV11-2 to TRBJ2-1; TRBD2 matches at 10 bases. Germline CDR1 and CDR2: SGHAT and FQNNGV. There are 16 residues in the CDR3. Germline trimming cut 0 bases from V and 10 bases from J; bases unmatched to any gene: 9. CDR3 amino acids: CASSLDWASGRLEQFF. CDR3 in DNA: TGTGCCAGCAGCTTAGATTGGGCTAGCGGGAGATTGGAGCAGTTCTTC.

The chain joins TRBV7-8 to TRBJ2-7; a weak D match, TRBD2 (6 bases). Germline assignment: CDR1 SGHVS and CDR2 FQNEAQ. The CDR3 has 15 residues. V was clipped by 1 base and J by 6 bases, with 16 bases between them. CDR3 region: CASSLVGAAGIEQYF. The CDR3 DNA follows: TGTGCCAGCAGCTTAGTAGGTGCAGCGGGTATCGAGCAGTACTTC.